This record looks at one T cell receptor beta chain sequence and its context. The method was immunoSEQ multiplex PCR; TCRdb's version includes in-frame clones alone and lacks a portion of them. This sample carries some 320,000 clones, roughly 90% of them seen once, and the ten largest clones take around 2.5%. The data belong to a study of blood T cell repertoires in COVID-19. About the study: Sample material is recorded as cDNA or gDNA derived from T cells, B-cell-depleted T cells, or PBMCs.

The sequence was collected from a man aged 55-75 years who had recovered from COVID-19. Sequencing was done on a sample of PBMCs or T cells enriched from blood (not recorded which).

The CDR3 sequence is CSVRQGSNEKLFF. The CDR3 DNA reads as TGCAGCGTACGACAGGGCTCTAATGAAAAACTGTTTTTT. The chain is built from TRBV29-1 and TRBJ1-4; 7 nucleotides match TRBD1. The ends lost 6 bases at V and 3 bases at J; junction bases unmatched: 4. This CDR3 region has 13 residues. Germline V CDR1 and CDR2: SQVTM, ANQGSEA.